This T cell receptor beta chain came from a study of blood T cells in healthy people across ages. Germline CDR1 reads MNHEY; CDR2 reads SMNVEV (reference sequence). The CDR3 totals 13 residues. In this sample, this clonotype turned up a few times. At one of its ends the junction is not consistent with the germline gene, which may arise from a read error. A second about 7 to 11 cycle PCR used barcoded and J-beta primers. TCRdb recomputed calls from the 5' RACE reads with MiXCR, one row per CDR3 protein. The table shows about 560,000 distinct CDR3 sequences, with around 27% occurring only once. Drawn from each donor were roughly 10 milliliters of peripheral blood. These data were likewise used in another study, on T cells of mothers and their children. From that report: Addition of sample barcodes and 2-4 random nucleotides occurred through the M1S primer of the second PCR. In related and unrelated pairs alike, thymic selection shapes TCR recombination output, with inherited differences minor.

The sequenced sample consisted of blood. The source is a boy between 2 and 10 years old in good health. This chain uses TRBV27 with TRBJ1-1, with 8 positions matching TRBD1. The CDR3 nucleotides read TGCGCCAGCAGTTATACAGGGGGCACTGAAGCTTTCTTT. This codes for CASSYTGGTEAFF.